The 19 T cell receptor beta chains below come from one sample, sequenced in a study of T cells in Graves' hyperthyroidism and ophthalmopathy. RNA transcripts were the template for amplifying TCR beta CDR3 regions. The primer set for the first-round RT-PCR of the TCR CDR3 was HTBI. TCRdb itself ran the multiplex PCR reads through MiXCR, one entry per CDR3 protein. The sample records a few hundred thousand distinct CDR3 sequences, about 14% being singletons. The specimen sequenced was blood. The receptors shown here come from a man younger than 40 with Graves' hyperthyroidism that later progressed to Graves' ophthalmopathy.

This clonotype was counted many times. V is TRBV11-2 and J is TRBJ2-2; D gene uncertain. CDR1 is SGHAT, CDR2 FQNNGV, per germline. Trimming stripped 2 bases from V and 7 bases from J, with 11 bases between. The CDR3 is 14 amino acids. The CDR3 loop reads CASSLLGKGGELFF. The CDR3 DNA sequence: TGTGCCAGCAGCTTACTGGGGAAGGGCGGGGAGCTGTTTTTT.

The sample holds many counts of this clonotype. The chain recombines TRBV9 with TRBJ2-5; D ambiguous. Trimming removed 1 base at V and 5 bases at J, with 9 bases between. This CDR3 contains 13 residues. In germline, CDR1 is SGDLS, CDR2 YYNGEE. CDR3 DNA sequence: TGTGCCAGCAGCGTACGGGCCGGGGAGACCCAGTACTTC. It encodes CASSVRAGETQYF.

The V and J genes are TRBV10-2 and TRBJ1-4, with TRBD1 as a possible D gene (6 bases). The V and J ends lost 8 bases and 0 bases respectively, with 10 bases between them. The CDR3 sequence is 14 residues long. CDR1 and CDR2 from the germline V gene are WSHSY and SAAADI. The CDR3 DNA follows: TGCGCCAGCGGCGGGGGCCCAACTAATGAAAAACTGTTTTTT. Its translation: CASGGGPTNEKLFF.

This clonotype was recorded at least ten times. This chain links TRBV11-2 with TRBJ2-7, with D perhaps matching TRBD2 (6 bases). Trimming shortened V by 5 bases and J by 6 bases, and 17 bases separated the two germline ends. The CDR3 runs 14 residues. In germline, CDR1 is SGHAT, CDR2 FQNNGV. The CDR3 region has the DNA TGTGCCAGCAGCACGACCGGGAGCTCGGTCGAGCAGTACTTC. Translation: CASSTTGSSVEQYF.

Remarks on this clonotype: This could be a read error, since a much larger clone is one nucleotide away. This chain links TRBV19 with TRBJ1-5; D unresolved. Trimming took off 10 bases at V and 0 bases at J, with 16 bases between the two ends. Germline V lookup: CDR1 LNHDA, CDR2 SQIVND (reference sequence). The CDR3 is made up of 15 amino acids. The CDR3 region has the DNA TGTGCCACCCAACCCCGGGTCGATAGCAATCAGCCCCAGCATTTT. Its protein product is CATQPRVDSNQPQHF. The variable domain in full, completed from reference TRBV19 and TRBJ1-5, reads DGGITQSPKYLFRKEGQNVTLSCEQNLNHDAMYWYRQDPGQGLRLIYYSQIVNDFQKGDIAEGYSVSREKKESFPLTVTSAQKNPTAFYLCATQPRVDSNQPQHFGDGTRLSIL.

This clonotype was recorded at least ten times. The chain recombines TRBV28 with TRBJ2-7; the D gene is possibly TRBD2 (6 bases). Trimming took 2 bases from V and 3 from J, leaving 17 bases between them. Germline V gene data show CDR1 as MDHEN and CDR2 as SYDVKM. This CDR3 is 16 amino acids long. CDR3 bases: TGTGCCAGCAGTTTACCCCCCGGGGGTTATGGCTACGAGCAGTACTTC. It codes for CASSLPPGGYGYEQYF.

This clonotype was picked up many times. J is TRBJ2-3 and V is TRBV5-1, with 11 bases aligning to TRBD2. This CDR3 region has 17 residues. The junction had 14 bases not matched to a gene; V was cut back by 4 bases and J by 7 bases. Looked up from germline, CDR1 is SGHRS and CDR2 is YFSETQ. The CDR3 protein is CASSPRMDLAGGYTQYF. The CDR3 DNA is TGCGCCAGCAGCCCCCGGATGGACCTAGCGGGGGGTTATACGCAGTATTTT.

This clonotype was recorded at least ten times. V is TRBV20-1 and J is TRBJ1-3; perhaps TRBD1 as D (5 bases). The CDR3 sequence is 13 residues long. CDR1 and CDR2 from the germline V gene are DFQATT and SNEGSKA (reference sequence). Trimming left V 5 bases short and J 4 bases short, with 12 bases between. CDR3 sequence reads: CSAGKGAGNTIYF. Written as DNA, the CDR3 is TGCAGTGCTGGGAAAGGGGCCGGAAACACCATATATTTT.

The chain uses TRBV28 and TRBJ1-2, with 8 bases matching TRBD1. The CDR3 is 15 amino acids. After removal of 3 bases from V and 4 bases from J, the junction contained 7 bases not matched to a gene. Germline V gives CDR1 MDHEN, CDR2 SYDVKM. CDR3 DNA sequence: TGTGCCAGCAGTTTTAGGACAGGGATCGGCTATGGCTACACCTTC. Its protein is CASSFRTGIGYGYTF.

This clonotype was counted ten times or more. The V gene is TRBV5-5, the J gene TRBJ1-5, with D perhaps matching TRBD1 (5 bases). The V and J ends lost 3 bases and 4 bases respectively, with 11 bases between them. Germline V gene lookup returns CDR1 SGHKS and CDR2 YYEKEE (reference sequence). The length of the CDR3 is 14 residues. The CDR3 coding sequence is TGTGCCAGCAGCTGGGACCCTGGAAATCAGCCCCAGCATTTT. It specifies CASSWDPGNQPQHF. Based on the CDR3 plus reference TRBV5-5 and TRBJ1-5, the full variable domain is DAGVTQSPTHLIKTRGQQVTLRCSPISGHKSVSWYQQVLGQGPQFIFQYYEKEERGRGNFPDRFSARQFPNYSSELNVNALLLGDSALYLCASSWDPGNQPQHFGDGTRLSIL.

This clonotype has a handful of counts. One junction end does not reproduce the germline sequence, and a read error may be involved. This chain connects TRBV11-3 to TRBJ1-6; no definite D call. This CDR3 comprises 12 residues. In germline, CDR1 is SGHNT, CDR2 YENEEA. CDR3 amino acids: CASSLANSPLRF. The CDR3 DNA reads TGTGCCAGCAGCTTAGCCAATTCACCCCTCCGCTTT. The full variable domain, completed using reference TRBV11-3 and TRBJ1-6, is EAGVVQSPRYKIIEKKQPVAFWCNPISGHNTLYWYLQNLGQGPELLIRYENEEAVDDSQLPKDRFSAERLKGVDSTLKIQPAELGDSAVYLCASSLANSPLRFGNGTRLTVT.

The chain links TRBV18 to TRBJ1-2; TRBD1 might be the D (5 bases). There are 14 residues in the CDR3. CDR1 is KGHSH and CDR2 is LQKENI in the germline V gene. The V end was cut by 5 bases, the J end by 0 bases, with 10 bases between. The DNA of the CDR3 is TGTGCCAGCTCAGACCGGGACTCTAACTATGGCTACACCTTC. Translated: CASSDRDSNYGYTF.

This clonotype was observed at least ten times. V and J are TRBV24-1 and TRBJ1-4; D is perhaps TRBD1 (6 bases). Germline-derived CDR1 and CDR2 are KGHDR and SFDVKD. The CDR3 spans 14 residues. Trimming pared 6 bases from V and 7 bases from J, leaving 14 bases between. The CDR3 here is CATSHGGAGEKLFF. The CDR3, as DNA: TGTGCCACCAGTCATGGGGGGGCCGGTGAAAAACTGTTTTTT.

This clonotype was observed at least ten times. The chain uses TRBV28 and TRBJ2-5, with D possibly being TRBD1 (6 bases). This CDR3 contains 14 residues. V shed 7 bases and J shed 4 bases, with 16 bases lying between them. In germline, CDR1 is MDHEN, CDR2 SYDVKM. The CDR3, as DNA: TGTGCCAGCACCCTTTCGCCGACAGGAGAGACCCAGTACTTC. As protein: CASTLSPTGETQYF. Looking up the rest from reference TRBV28 and TRBJ2-5 gives the full variable domain: DVKVTQSSRYLVKRTGEKVFLECVQDMDHENMFWYRQDPGLGLRLIYFSYDVKMKEKGDIPEGYSVSREKKERFSLILESASTNQTSMYLCASTLSPTGETQYFGPGTRLLVL.

The DNA of the CDR3 is TGCGCCAGCAGCTTGTGGGCAGAACCATTCGAGCAGTACTTC. Encoded protein: CASSLWAEPFEQYF. The rearrangement joins TRBV5-1 to TRBJ2-7; unclear D gene. The germline V gene has CDR1 SGHRS and CDR2 YFSETQ. Trimming shortened V by 1 base and J by 6 bases, and 14 bases separated the two germline ends. This CDR3 has 14 residues.

The V call is TRBV12-3 or TRBV12-4, the J call TRBJ2-6; 7 nucleotides align to TRBD1. The CDR3 loop spans 17 amino acids. V lost 6 bases, J lost 0 bases, and 8 bases stayed unmatched. The CDR3 coding sequence is TGTGCCAGCAGCCCCGGGACAGCCCGCTCTGGGGCCAACGTCCTGACTTTC. This sequence encodes CASSPGTARSGANVLTF.

J is TRBJ1-6 and V is TRBV7-9, with D hard to call. The germline CDR1 and CDR2 sequences are SEHNR and FQNEAQ (reference sequence). There are 15 residues in the CDR3. Trimming pared 2 bases from V and 7 bases from J, leaving 12 bases between. CDR3 region: CASSLYSRRNSPLHF. The CDR3 DNA sequence: TGTGCCAGCAGCTTATATTCGAGAAGGAATTCACCCCTCCACTTT.

This clonotype was picked up many times. V gene TRBV11-2 combines with J gene TRBJ1-2; 7 nucleotides line up with TRBD1. The CDR3 is 16 residues long. The V segment lost 0 bases and the J segment 4 bases; nucleotides outside the gene matches: 8. CDR1 SGHAT and CDR2 FQNNGV come from the germline V gene. The CDR3 sequence: CASSLDKTGKGYGYTF. The CDR3 bases are TGTGCCAGCAGCTTAGACAAGACAGGGAAGGGCTATGGCTACACCTTC.

The rearrangement links TRBV4-1 to TRBJ1-1; a weak D match, TRBD1 (5 bases). Trimming stripped 1 base from V and 8 bases from J, with 17 bases between. CDR1 and CDR2 from the germline V gene are MGHRA and YSYEKL. The CDR3 loop spans 15 amino acids. CDR3 nucleotides: TGCGCCAGCAGCCAAGTTGGAGGACACCATCCGGAAGCTTTCTTT. Protein sequence: CASSQVGGHHPEAFF.